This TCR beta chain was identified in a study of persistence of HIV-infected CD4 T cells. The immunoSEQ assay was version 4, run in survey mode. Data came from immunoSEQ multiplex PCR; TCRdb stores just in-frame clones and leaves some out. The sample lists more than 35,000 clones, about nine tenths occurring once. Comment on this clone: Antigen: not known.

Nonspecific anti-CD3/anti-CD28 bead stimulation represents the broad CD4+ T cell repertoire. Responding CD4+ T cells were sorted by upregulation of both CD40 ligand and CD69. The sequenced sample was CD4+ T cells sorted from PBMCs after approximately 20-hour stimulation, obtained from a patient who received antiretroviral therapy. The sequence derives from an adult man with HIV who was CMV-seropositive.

CDR3 nucleotide sequence: TGTGCCACCAGTGAGGCGGGGGGCTACAATGAGCAGTTCTTC. Protein product: CATSEAGGYNEQFF. The chain has TRBV24-1 and TRBJ2-1; 8 bases are shared with TRBD2. The CDR3 extends over 14 amino acids. The germline V gene encodes CDR1 KGHDR and CDR2 SFDVKD. Losses at the gene ends were 4 bases for V and 3 bases for J; bases not matched to a gene: 1.